Detailed here is one T cell receptor (beta chain). What it recognizes is unknown. This entry is derived from a study of post-analysis software for immune sequencing data. In the study overall: Included courses were relapsing-remitting and secondary progressive multiple sclerosis; progressive-relapsing multiple sclerosis was also included.

Study-wide results and limits: Compared with controls, patients showed significantly lower normalized Chao1 diversity. A few TRBV segments occurring more often in patients than controls included TRBV5-6, TRBV5-1 and TRBV20-1.

Germline V gene sequence: CDR1 SGHVS, CDR2 FQNEAQ. This CDR3 region has 13 residues. V lost 5 bases, J lost 5 bases, and 6 bases stayed unmatched. Unique molecular identifiers featured in each of the TCR beta cDNA libraries. Input of roughly 0.85 to 11 million T cells yielded about half a million cDNA molecules. MiXCR, applied by TCRdb to the PCR reads, yields one record per CDR3 protein. The table includes around 400,000 distinct CDR3 sequences, more than 30% detected once. The sequencing sample was made of blood. The origin of this receptor is a girl aged 2-10 years with multiple sclerosis. This chain links TRBV7-8 with TRBJ2-7; TRBD1 matches at 7 bases. CDR3 in DNA: TGTGCCAGCAGCCATAAGACAGGGAACGAGCAGTACTTC. Translation: CASSHKTGNEQYF.